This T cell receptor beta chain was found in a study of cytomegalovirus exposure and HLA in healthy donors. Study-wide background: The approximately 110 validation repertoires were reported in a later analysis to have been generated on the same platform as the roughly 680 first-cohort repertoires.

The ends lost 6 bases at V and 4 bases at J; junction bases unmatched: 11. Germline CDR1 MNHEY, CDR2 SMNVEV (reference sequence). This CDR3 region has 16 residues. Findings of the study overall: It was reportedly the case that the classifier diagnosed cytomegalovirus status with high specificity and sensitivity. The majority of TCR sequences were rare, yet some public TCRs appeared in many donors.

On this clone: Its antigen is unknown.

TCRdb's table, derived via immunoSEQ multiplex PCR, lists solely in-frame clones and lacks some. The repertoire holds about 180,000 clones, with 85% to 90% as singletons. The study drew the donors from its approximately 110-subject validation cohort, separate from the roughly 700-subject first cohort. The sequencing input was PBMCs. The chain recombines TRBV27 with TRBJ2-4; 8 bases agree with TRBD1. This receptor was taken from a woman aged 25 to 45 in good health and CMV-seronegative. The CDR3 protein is CASSPLRQGTKNIQYF. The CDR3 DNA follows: TGTGCCAGCAGCCCCCTTAGACAGGGGACGAAAAACATTCAGTACTTC.